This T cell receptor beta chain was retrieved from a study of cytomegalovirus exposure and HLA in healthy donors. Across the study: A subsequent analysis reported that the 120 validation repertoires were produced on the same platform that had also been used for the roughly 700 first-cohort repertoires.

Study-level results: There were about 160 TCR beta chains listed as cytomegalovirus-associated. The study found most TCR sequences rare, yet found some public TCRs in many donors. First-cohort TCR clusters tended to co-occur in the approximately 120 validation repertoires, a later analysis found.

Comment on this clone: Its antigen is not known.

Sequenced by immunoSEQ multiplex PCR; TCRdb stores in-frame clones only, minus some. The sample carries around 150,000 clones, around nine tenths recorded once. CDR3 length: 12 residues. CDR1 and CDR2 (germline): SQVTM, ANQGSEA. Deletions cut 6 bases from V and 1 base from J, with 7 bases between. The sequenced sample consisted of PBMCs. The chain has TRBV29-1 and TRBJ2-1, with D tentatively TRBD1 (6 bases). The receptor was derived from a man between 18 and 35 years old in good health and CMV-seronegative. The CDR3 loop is CSVDRSYNEQFF. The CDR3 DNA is TGCAGCGTGGACAGATCCTACAATGAGCAGTTCTTC.